Each of the 6 T cell receptor beta chains below was sequenced from the same sample in a study of blood T cell repertoires in COVID-19. Repertoires were generated with immunoSEQ multiplex PCR, while TCRdb's copy carries only in-frame clones and drops some. The repertoire holds around 140,000 clones, with under 90% as singletons. The sequenced material came from peripheral blood. These receptors were collected from a woman aged 55 to 70 with active or convalescent COVID-19.

This clone was seen many times. The J gene is TRBJ2-3, the V gene TRBV11-1, with unresolved D. The CDR3 has 16 amino acids. Trimming stripped 3 bases from V and 2 bases from J, with 15 bases between. Looked up from germline, CDR1 is SGHAT and CDR2 is FQDESV (reference sequence). The CDR3 reads CASSLGPGLYTDTQYF. DNA for the CDR3: TGTGCCAGCAGCTTGGGTCCAGGATTATACACAGATACGCAGTATTTT. The complete variable domain, with remaining parts taken from reference TRBV11-1 and TRBJ2-3, reads EAEVAQSPRYKITEKSQAVAFWCDPISGHATLYWYRQILGQGPELLVQFQDESVVDDSQLPKDRFSAERLKGVDSTLKIQPAELGDSAMYLCASSLGPGLYTDTQYFGPGTRLTVL.

This clone was seen more than once but under ten times. The chain recombines TRBV5-1 with TRBJ1-1; 8 positions agree with TRBD1. Germline values: CDR1 SGHRS, CDR2 YFSETQ. Trimming removed 5 bases from V and 1 base from J; junction bases left unmatched: 7. CDR3 size: 15 residues. The CDR3 sequence is CASSVTGVKNTEAFF. The DNA of the CDR3 is TGCGCCAGCAGTGTGACAGGGGTCAAGAACACTGAAGCTTTCTTT.

The rearrangement uses TRBV30 and TRBJ1-3, with TRBD1 as a possible D gene (5 bases). Trimming pared 3 bases from V and 2 bases from J, leaving 14 bases between. The length of the CDR3 is 15 residues. The germline CDR1 and CDR2 sequences are GTSNPN and SVGIG (reference sequence). CDR3 loop: CAWRMLGGTGNTIYF. DNA of the CDR3: TGTGCCTGGAGAATGTTGGGGGGGACTGGAAACACCATATATTTT. Together with reference TRBV30 and TRBJ1-3, the CDR3 gives the full variable domain: SQTIHQWPATLVQPVGSPLSLECTVEGTSNPNLYWYRQAAGRGLQLLFYSVGIGQISSEVPQNLSASRPQDRQFILSSKKLLLSDSGFYLCAWRMLGGTGNTIYFGEGSWLTVV.

CDR3 in DNA: TGTGCCAGCAGTCCCGGGGCCGGGGAGCTGTTTTTT. Translation: CASSPGAGELFF. The chain has TRBV6-2 or TRBV6-3 and TRBJ2-2, with D possibly matching TRBD2 (5 bases). From germline, CDR1 is MNHEY and CDR2 SVGEGT. V dropped 5 bases and J dropped 6 bases, with 7 bases sitting between them. The CDR3 has 12 residues.

This clone came up once. The chain joins TRBV5-1 to TRBJ2-5; 11 bases are a match to TRBD2. V trimming: 4 bases; J trimming: 1 base; junction bases outside the gene matches: 6. CDR1 and CDR2 (germline): SGHRS, YFSETQ. This CDR3 has 16 residues. The CDR3 DNA sequence: TGCGCCAGCAGCCTGCCTAGCGGGGGGCCCCAAGAGACCCAGTACTTC. It is translated as CASSLPSGGPQETQYF.

The rearrangement links TRBV6-2 or TRBV6-3 to TRBJ2-3; D ambiguous. Germline CDR1 and CDR2: MNHEY and SVGEGT. V lost 5 bases and J lost 5, with 11 bases in between. This CDR3 contains 13 residues. The CDR3 protein is CASSQLRGDTQYF. CDR3 bases: TGTGCCAGCAGTCAGCTTAGAGGAGATACGCAGTATTTT.